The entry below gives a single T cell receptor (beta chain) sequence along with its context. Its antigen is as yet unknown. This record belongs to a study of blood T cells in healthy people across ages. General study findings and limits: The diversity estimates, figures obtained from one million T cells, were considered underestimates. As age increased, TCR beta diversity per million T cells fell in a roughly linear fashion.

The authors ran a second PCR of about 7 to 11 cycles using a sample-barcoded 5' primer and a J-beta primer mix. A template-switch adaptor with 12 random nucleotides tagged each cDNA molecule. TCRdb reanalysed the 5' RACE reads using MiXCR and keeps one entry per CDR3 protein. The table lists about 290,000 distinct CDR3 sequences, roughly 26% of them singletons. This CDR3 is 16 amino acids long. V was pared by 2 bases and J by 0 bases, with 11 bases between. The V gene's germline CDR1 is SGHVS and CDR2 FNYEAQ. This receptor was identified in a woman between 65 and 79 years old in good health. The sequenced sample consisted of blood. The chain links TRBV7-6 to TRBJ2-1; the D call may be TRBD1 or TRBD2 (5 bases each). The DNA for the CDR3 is TGTGCCAGCAGCTTACAGAGGGGTTTCTCCTACAATGAGCAGTTCTTC. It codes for CASSLQRGFSYNEQFF.